Included here is one T cell receptor beta chain sequence, with context. The data derive from a study of somatic mutations in cytotoxic T cells in rheumatoid arthritis. The germline gives CDR1 LNHDA, CDR2 SQIVND (reference sequence). The V and J ends lost 5 bases and 11 bases respectively, with 25 bases between them. CDR3 size: 16 residues. Profiling relied on immunoSEQ multiplex PCR, and the TCRdb table lists in-frame clones only, not all of them. The table includes 8,000 to 11,000 clones, 81% detected once. The receptor was derived from a woman aged 50 to 60 in good health. J is TRBJ1-5 and V is TRBV19, with a tentative D call TRBD1 (6 bases). Sequenced: CD8+ T cells sorted from blood. The CDR3 is CASSPVDSTAGVSQHF. The CDR3 DNA reads TGTGCCAGTAGTCCTGTGGACAGCACTGCGGGTGTATCCCAGCATTTT.